The rows below give T cell receptor beta chains drawn from one sample of a study of blood T cells in healthy people across ages. TCRdb fed the 5' RACE reads into MiXCR, producing one record per CDR3 protein. The sample includes approximately 810,000 distinct CDR3 sequences, 29% seen only once; the top ten take 17%. Input material: blood. The receptors come from a woman older than 75 in good health. Each CDR3 is given with its conserved first and last residue. A D gene is named only where the DNA matches it firmly. Some rows have no size entry. The others give once, few or many, or a class for an expanded clone.

clone_size d_call j_call v_call cdr3_aa cdr3_nt
NA NA TRBJ2-5 TRBV5-1 CASSPIGGIKETQYF TGCGCCAGCAGCCCCATAGGGGGGATAAAAGAGACCCAGTACTTC
NA NA TRBJ2-5 TRBV6-1 CASSEALPGQSYNEQYF TGTGCCAGCAGTGAAGCGCTTCCTGGACAGAGCTACAATGAGCAGTACTTC
many TRBD1 TRBJ1-2 TRBV12-3/TRBV12-4 CASSPTGARLANYGYTF TGTGCCAGCAGTCCAACAGGGGCCAGATTAGCTAACTATGGCTACACCTTC
NA NA TRBJ2-7 TRBV20-1 CSARVDGPYEQYF TGCAGTGCTAGAGTGGACGGCCCCTACGAGCAGTACTTC
NA NA TRBJ1-2 TRBV7-2 CASSPDLKYGYTF TGTGCCAGCAGCCCGGACCTGAAATATGGCTACACCTTC
many NA TRBJ2-1 TRBV11-2 CASTYGTEYNEQFF TGTGCCAGCACCTATGGGACGGAATACAATGAGCAGTTCTTC
few TRBD2 TRBJ2-5 TRBV20-1 CSAQTGGGRETQYF TGCAGTGCTCAGACCGGGGGGGGTAGAGAGACCCAGTACTTC
NA NA TRBJ2-1 TRBV18 CASSPITFSYNEQFF TGTGCCAGCTCACCGATTACTTTCTCCTACAATGAGCAGTTCTTC
few NA TRBJ1-4 TRBV28 CASSSQYHLIATNEKLFF TGTGCCAGCAGTTCCCAATACCACCTGATCGCAACTAATGAAAAACTGTTTTTT
few NA TRBJ1-1 TRBV20-1 CSAPHRENTEAFF TGCAGTGCACCACACAGGGAAAACACTGAAGCTTTCTTT
few NA TRBJ1-2 TRBV30 CAWIILGAGGYTF TGTGCCTGGATCATTCTGGGGGCTGGAGGCTACACCTTC
few NA TRBJ1-1 TRBV14 CASSQLAVTNTEAFF TGTGCCAGCAGCCAACTAGCCGTTACAAACACTGAAGCTTTCTTT
NA TRBD1 TRBJ2-1 TRBV5-1 CASSGNQGAGDEQFF TGCGCCAGCAGCGGCAACCAGGGGGCCGGGGATGAGCAGTTCTTC
NA NA TRBJ2-5 TRBV30 CAWKSPGLETQYF TGTGCCTGGAAGTCGCCTGGGCTCGAGACCCAGTACTTC
NA TRBD1 TRBJ1-4 TRBV30 CAWSKNRGPNEKLFF TGTGCCTGGAGCAAAAACAGGGGACCTAATGAAAAACTGTTTTTT
NA NA TRBJ1-2 TRBV29-1 CSVVPQGSTGGYTF TGCAGCGTTGTTCCCCAGGGTTCAACGGGTGGCTACACCTTC
NA TRBD1 TRBJ1-1 TRBV20-1 CSARTTGANTEAFF TGCAGTGCTAGAACAACAGGGGCGAACACTGAAGCTTTCTTT
many TRBD1 TRBJ1-2 TRBV6-1 CASTRASHSASGGHGYTF TGTGCCAGCACTCGAGCTAGTCACTCAGCCTCAGGGGGCCATGGCTACACCTTC
many TRBD2 TRBJ2-1 TRBV18 CASSSAVAGVSYNEQFF TGTGCCAGCTCATCCGCGGTAGCGGGGGTATCCTACAATGAGCAGTTCTTC
many NA TRBJ2-1 TRBV7-2 CASSLWDGKFF TGTGCCAGCAGCTTATGGGACGGGAAGTTCTTC
NA TRBD1 TRBJ1-2 TRBV28 CACSTGKSYGYTF TGTGCCTGTTCGACAGGGAAGAGCTATGGCTACACCTTC
NA TRBD1 TRBJ1-6 TRBV11-2 CASSPLQGQGTLHF TGTGCCAGCAGCCCCCTCCAAGGACAGGGCACCCTCCACTTT
few TRBD2 TRBJ2-7 TRBV6-4 CASRKTSGDSYNEQYF TGTGCCAGCAGGAAGACTAGCGGGGACTCCTACAATGAGCAGTACTTC
NA NA TRBJ2-5 TRBV11-2 CASSFLGPNEQYF TGTGCCAGCAGCTTTCTCGGGCCCAATGAGCAGTACTTC
many TRBD1 TRBJ1-2 TRBV10-3 CAISDDGTGNGGYTF TGTGCCATCAGTGATGATGGGACAGGGAATGGTGGCTACACCTTC
many NA TRBJ1-2 TRBV29-1 CSVGGPGYTF TGCAGCGTTGGGGGTCCTGGCTACACCTTC
many TRBD2 TRBJ2-3 TRBV4-2 CASSQGGGRTDTQYF TGTGCCAGCAGCCAAGGGGGGGGAAGGACAGATACGCAGTATTTT